The present T cell receptor beta chain was sequenced within a study of T cells in Graves' hyperthyroidism and ophthalmopathy (dated by TCRdb to between 2018 and 2021). As for the study more broadly: Peripheral blood samples were taken at initial diagnosis, before any treatment was given. In addition, the study compared T-cell repertoires in thyroid tissue and in blood from about 6 Graves' hyperthyroidism patients. Once sampling was done, hyperthyroidism patients were given methimazole at a starting dose of 30 mg daily, whereas ophthalmopathy patients were given high-dose intravenous methylprednisolone. An independent validation cohort of 18 to 20 hyperthyroidism patients and 17 patients who later progressed to ophthalmopathy tested prospective prediction of ophthalmopathy. According to the paper, TCR Vbeta CDR3 sequencing was carried out on more than 120 peripheral blood samples, which came from about 45 ophthalmopathy, some 73 hyperthyroidism and some 17 progressor patients. The 100 discovery patients were randomly split 7:3 into training and test sets. To identify distinguishing TCR V-J signatures, a discovery cohort of some 99 patients was used, comprising some 43 with Graves' ophthalmopathy and about 59 with stable Graves' hyperthyroidism. What the study reported, not specific to this receptor: In validation, progression to ophthalmopathy was predicted by the model with 70% to 71% sensitivity and roughly 72% specificity, a median of around 5.9 months before onset. Sample size was not statistically predetermined, and blinding of investigators to group allocation was not performed. Most expanded thyroid clonotypes (frequency above 0.001) were also detected in blood, suggesting blood repertoires may reflect thyroid immune responses. A 13 V-J signature model separated ophthalmopathy from stable hyperthyroidism, with around 91% sensitivity and 81.08% specificity in cross-validation and 80%/75% in testing.

The germline V gene encodes CDR1 GTSNPN and CDR2 SVGIG (reference sequence). The CDR3 measures 15 amino acids from cysteine to phenylalanine. Kept here is only the CDR3 DNA, which spans 45 bases and is read in frame from base 1. The germline V end is reduced by 2 bases and the J end by 2 bases; junction bases left unmatched: 4. The TCR beta CDR3 regions were amplified from the RNA transcripts. The TCR CDR3 was subjected to a first round of RT-PCR using the HTBI primer set and the Qiagen OneStep RT-PCR kit. Libraries were constructed in a second round of multiplex PCR, after which size selection and purification were carried out. Sequencing of the libraries was done on an Illumina HiSeq2000 using paired-end 100 bp reads. Regarding the original processing steps: SOAPnuke was used to process the raw data, with reads discarded if the reads contained adapters or uncalled bases, had a mean Phred below 15, or lacked an exact constant-primer or identifier match. High-quality paired reads were merged using COPE v1.2.5, and each unique nucleotide sequence was defined as a clonotype. MiTCR v1.1 was used to align clonotypes to the IMGT TRBV, TRBD and TRBJ reference segments. The analysis included only V-J combinations with a frequency above 0.0001, which together covered 99% to 99.2% of the repertoires. A TCS score was defined as the ratio between F50 (clonal expansion) and ExV (chaos), using BLOSUM62-based TCRdist between CDR3 peptides within each V-J. Welch's t-statistics and random forest reduced roughly 540 V-J features to under 15, which were used in a naive Bayes classifier (R e1071). The public reads were run again by TCRdb, first through fastp at Q25 and then through MiXCR, and only productive beta chains were kept. Duplicate CDR3 protein sequences are folded into a single record with the most common DNA and genes. These V and J calls are TCRdb output, not the study's own analysis. Across this sample there are a few hundred thousand distinct CDR3 sequences, with roughly an eighth seen only once. The ten largest clonotypes hold 5% to 6% of the sample.

Stable Graves' hyperthyroidism was defined as no progression to ophthalmopathy during 18 months of follow-up. The hyperthyroidism patients were between 18 and 65 years old and newly diagnosed, with a disease duration of less than 2 months. Any patient with an uncontrolled infection, another autoimmune disease, pregnancy or lactation was excluded. Diagnoses were based on clinical symptoms, serum thyroxine and TRAb, thyroid ultrasound and orbital computed tomography. Ficoll-Paque density gradient centrifugation was used to isolate PBMCs from 8 to 10 ml of fresh peripheral blood. Total RNA was extracted using Trizol reagent, and RNA quality was assessed on an Agilent 2100 Bioanalyzer. This clonotype was picked up a small number of times. There is no known antigen for this receptor. Within one base of it there is no much larger clone, and no base qualities were kept.

The rearrangement combines TRBV30 with TRBJ1-5, with 9 bases matching TRBD1. The TCR originated in a woman aged 18 to 35 with Graves' hyperthyroidism. Sample: blood. The encoded CDR3 is CAWSYTGGGNQPQHF. The bases read TGTGCCTGGAGTTATACAGGGGGCGGCAATCAGCCCCAGCATTTT.